The 22 T cell receptor beta chains listed next were all sequenced from one sample in a study of cytomegalovirus exposure and HLA in healthy donors. The PCR used 60 Vbeta and 13 Jbeta primers. Libraries were prepared by immunoSEQ multiplex PCR; TCRdb keeps only in-frame clonotypes and omits some of them. The table shows fewer than 120,000 clones, with about 86% occurring only once. The sequenced sample was PBMCs. These receptors all come from a man aged 35-49 years in good health and CMV-seronegative.

This chain uses TRBV19 with TRBJ2-5; the D gene is possibly TRBD2 (6 bases). From germline, CDR1 is LNHDA and CDR2 SQIVND (reference sequence). Trimming stripped 8 bases from V and 1 base from J, with 14 bases between. CDR3 length equals 14 residues. The CDR3 sequence is CASEAGGSQETQYF. DNA of the CDR3: TGTGCCAGTGAGGCCGGGGGAAGCCAAGAGACCCAGTACTTC.

The rearrangement links TRBV11-2 to TRBJ1-2; the D is unclear. The V end was cut by 4 bases, the J end by 7 bases, with 10 bases between. Germline lookup yields CDR1 SGHAT and CDR2 FQNNGV. The CDR3 runs 12 residues. The CDR3 DNA reads TGTGCCAGCAGCTCTGACATCTCTGGCTACACCTTC. It is translated as CASSSDISGYTF. Drawing the rest from reference TRBV11-2 and TRBJ1-2, the complete variable domain is EAGVAQSPRYKIIEKRQSVAFWCNPISGHATLYWYQQILGQGPKLLIQFQNNGVVDDSQLPKDRFSAERLKGVDSTLKIQPAKLEDSAVYLCASSSDISGYTFGSGTRLTVV.

This chain links TRBV30 with TRBJ1-1, with 7 bases matching TRBD1. Losses at the gene ends were 2 bases for V and 5 bases for J; bases not matched to a gene: 8. This CDR3 is 14 amino acids long. Germline-derived CDR1 and CDR2 are GTSNPN and SVGIG (reference sequence). This chain's CDR3 is CAWSLWTGGTEAFF. CDR3 sequence (DNA): TGTGCCTGGAGTTTATGGACAGGTGGAACTGAAGCTTTCTTT.

This clone was detected only a few times. The chain couples TRBV6-6 to TRBJ1-2; D remains unclear. Trimming removed 5 bases at V and 0 bases at J, with 10 bases between. Per germline, CDR1 MNHNY and CDR2 SVGAGI (reference sequence). CDR3 length equals 14 residues. This CDR3 reads CASSPAGSNYGYTF. CDR3 in DNA: TGTGCCAGCAGTCCCGCAGGATCTAACTATGGCTACACCTTC.

The chain links TRBV7-9 to TRBJ1-2, with no clear D. The V gene's germline CDR1 is SEHNR and CDR2 FQNEAQ (reference sequence). This CDR3 has 12 amino acids. V lost 3 bases and J lost 8, with 10 bases in between. The CDR3 spells CASSFGSVGYTF. The CDR3 DNA reads as TGTGCCAGCAGCTTCGGGTCCGTAGGCTACACCTTC.

The gene calls are TRBV9 and TRBJ2-1; 9 bases are a match to TRBD2. V lost 3 bases to trimming and J lost 8 bases; unmatched junction nucleotides: 3. Germline V CDR1 and CDR2: SGDLS, YYNGEE. The CDR3 has 13 residues. CDR3 in DNA: TGTGCCAGCAGCGGGGGGACTAGCTATGAGCAGTTCTTC. Protein: CASSGGTSYEQFF.

The chain has TRBV6-6 and TRBJ2-7; D is ambiguous. Trimming pared 2 bases from V and 0 bases from J, leaving 11 bases between. CDR3 size: 15 residues. Germline assignment: CDR1 MNHNY and CDR2 SVGAGI (reference sequence). The CDR3 DNA reads TGTGCCAGCAGTTACACCGCCGGCGGCTCCTACGAGCAGTACTTC. It codes for CASSYTAGGSYEQYF.

The chain uses TRBV5-6 and TRBJ1-5; D might be TRBD1 (5 bases). This CDR3 is 14 amino acids long. V dropped 2 bases and J dropped 3 bases, with 9 bases sitting between them. Looked up from germline, CDR1 is SGHDT and CDR2 is YYEEEE. CDR3 amino acids: CASSFGGSNQPQHF. Here the CDR3 DNA reads TGTGCCAGCAGCTTTGGGGGGTCCAATCAGCCCCAGCATTTT.

The chain joins TRBV5-1 to TRBJ2-3; possible D gene TRBD1, 6 bases. The germline CDR1 and CDR2 sequences are SGHRS and YFSETQ. Trimming left V 5 bases short and J 1 base short, with 11 bases between. The CDR3 covers 14 residues. The CDR3, as DNA: TGCGCCAGCAGGCCGGGACATCGCACAGATACGCAGTATTTT. It yields the protein CASRPGHRTDTQYF.

The gene calls are TRBV7-9 and TRBJ2-1; perhaps TRBD2 as D (6 bases). Germline V gene sequence: CDR1 SEHNR, CDR2 FQNEAQ (reference sequence). Trimming pared 1 base from V and 5 bases from J, leaving 12 bases between. The CDR3 runs to 15 residues. Here the CDR3 DNA reads TGTGCCAGCAGCTTAGACGGCGGGGCCGACAATGAGCAGTTCTTC. Its translation: CASSLDGGADNEQFF.

The chain employs TRBV19 and TRBJ2-7, with D possibly being TRBD2 (6 bases). CDR1 is LNHDA and CDR2 is SQIVND in the germline V gene (reference sequence). The V and J ends lost 0 bases and 4 bases respectively, with 16 bases between them. The CDR3 sequence is 16 residues long. This chain's CDR3 is CASSIDLEEGGYEQYF. The DNA of the CDR3 is TGTGCCAGTAGTATAGATCTGGAGGAGGGCGGATACGAGCAGTACTTC.

V gene TRBV6-6 combines with J gene TRBJ1-2, with 9 bases fitting TRBD1. The V segment lost 6 bases and the J segment 1 base; nucleotides outside the gene matches: 6. There are 15 residues in the CDR3. Germline V gene lookup returns CDR1 MNHNY and CDR2 SVGAGI (reference sequence). The CDR3 is CASRRGQGINYGYTF. CDR3 DNA sequence: TGTGCCAGCAGGCGGGGACAGGGAATTAACTATGGCTACACCTTC.

V and J are TRBV6-5 and TRBJ2-7, with 10 bases fitting TRBD1. The germline gives CDR1 MNHEY, CDR2 SVGAGI. The CDR3 consists of 13 residues. V shed 3 bases and J 7 bases; nucleotides not matched to a gene: 3. The CDR3 DNA reads as TGTGCCAGCAGTTATGGGACAGGGGTAGAGCAGTACTTC. Translating gives CASSYGTGVEQYF.

The gene calls are TRBV5-6 and TRBJ1-5, with 10 bases aligning to TRBD1. The V gene end was trimmed by 4 bases and the J gene end by 7 bases; junction bases not matched to a gene: 8. This CDR3 has 15 amino acids. Per the germline V gene, CDR1 is SGHDT and CDR2 is YYEEEE. The DNA for the CDR3 is TGTGCCAGCAGCCGCGACAGGGGGCTTCGACAGCCCCAGCATTTT. It is translated as CASSRDRGLRQPQHF.

This rearrangement joins TRBV4-3 to TRBJ2-7; 8 bases line up with TRBD2. The CDR3 covers 15 residues. J lost 3 bases, V lost 1 base, and 5 bases had no gene match. From germline, CDR1 is LGHNA and CDR2 YSLEER. The CDR3 DNA reads TGCGCCAGCAGCCAAGTTTCTAGCGGGTACTACGAGCAGTACTTC. Protein product: CASSQVSSGYYEQYF.

The rearrangement uses TRBV7-9 and TRBJ1-3, with a possible D match to TRBD1 (6 bases). Per the germline V gene, CDR1 is SEHNR and CDR2 is FQNEAQ (reference sequence). CDR3 length: 13 amino acids. Trimming removed 5 bases at V and 4 bases at J, with 9 bases between. In DNA form, the CDR3 reads TGTGCCAGCAGCCAAACAGGGGGAAACACCATATATTTT. Translation gives CASSQTGGNTIYF.

This rearrangement joins TRBV9 to TRBJ1-2, with 7 bases matching TRBD1. V trimming: 3 bases; J trimming: 4 bases; junction bases outside the gene matches: 6. The CDR3 is 14 amino acids. Germline CDR1 SGDLS, CDR2 YYNGEE. CDR3 in amino acids: CASSGGTVFYGYTF. The CDR3 coding sequence is TGTGCCAGCAGCGGAGGGACAGTCTTCTATGGCTACACCTTC.

The chain is built from TRBV6-5 and TRBJ1-3, with D hard to call. This CDR3 comprises 15 residues. Germline-derived CDR1 and CDR2 are MNHEY and SVGAGI. Deletions cut 5 bases from V and 1 base from J, with 12 bases between. The CDR3 loop is CASSNLGRSGNTIYF. The DNA for the CDR3 is TGTGCCAGCAGTAACCTAGGAAGGTCTGGAAACACCATATATTTT.

J is TRBJ1-1 and V is TRBV14, with D perhaps matching TRBD1 (5 bases). Germline-derived CDR1 and CDR2 are SGHDN and FVKESK. Between the trimmed V and J ends, which lost 1 base and 8 bases, there was a span of 14 bases. The CDR3 consists of 14 residues. CDR3 sequence (DNA): TGTGCCAGCAGCCAAGTAGGAGGGGCTGGGGAAGCTTTCTTT. Its protein product is CASSQVGGAGEAFF.

The V gene is TRBV10-3, the J gene TRBJ1-5, with TRBD1 matching 7 bases. The germline CDR1 and CDR2 sequences are ENHRY and SYGVKD. Trimming at V came to 2 bases and at J to 4 bases, leaving 8 bases not matched to a gene. The length of the CDR3 is 16 residues. CDR3 loop: CAISETSPGGNQPQHF. For the CDR3, the DNA is TGTGCCATCAGTGAGACCTCGCCAGGGGGTAATCAGCCCCAGCATTTT.

CDR3 protein: CASSIRGGAAAFGTEAFF. CDR3 sequence (DNA): TGTGCCAGCAGCATACGAGGGGGCGCGGCTGCGTTCGGCACTGAAGCTTTCTTT. The chain couples TRBV9 to TRBJ1-1; 7 bases align to TRBD1. In germline, CDR1 is SGDLS, CDR2 YYNGEE. The J segment lost 4 bases and the V segment lost 4 bases, leaving 19 bases of the junction unmatched. This CDR3 is 18 amino acids long.

The J gene is TRBJ1-5, the V gene TRBV19; 7 nucleotides agree with TRBD1. The CDR3 runs to 13 residues. Germline V gene sequence: CDR1 LNHDA, CDR2 SQIVND (reference sequence). The ends lost 6 bases at V and 7 bases at J; junction bases unmatched: 6. The CDR3 region is CASSQTGVQPQHF. The CDR3 DNA reads TGTGCCAGTAGCCAAACAGGGGTCCAGCCCCAGCATTTT.